Below are 18 T cell receptor beta chains sequenced from a single sample in a study of Graves' ophthalmopathy and Graves' hyperthyroidism. The authors amplified TCR beta CDR3 regions, and they did so from RNA transcripts for repertoire sequencing. An opening RT-PCR round employed HTBI primers and preceded a second-round multiplex PCR. MiXCR, run by TCRdb on the multiplex PCR reads, gives a single entry per CDR3 protein. Of 600,000 to 700,000 distinct CDR3 sequences in the sample, over 40% were seen once. The sample was peripheral blood. These receptor sequences come from an adult man with Graves' ophthalmopathy.

Worth noting for this clonotype: The CDR3 ends on some other residue instead of the conserved phenylalanine or tryptophan, so this is likely a read error. The DNA is omitted, as the CDR3 cannot be located on it reliably, and the CDR3 follows TCRdb's listing. V is TRBV24-1 and J is TRBJ2-5. The CDR3 is 8 amino acids in total, end residues counted. The germline CDR1 and CDR2 sequences are KGHDR and SFDVKD. The CDR3 region is CATSDPRP.

The chain combines TRBV12-3 or TRBV12-4 with TRBJ2-7; tentative D call: TRBD2 (5 bases). The V gene lost 5 bases and the J gene lost 4 bases, with 9 bases spanning the gap. CDR3 length equals 12 residues. The chain's CDR3 is CASSIGRYEQYF. The CDR3 coding sequence is TGTGCCAGCAGTATTGGGAGATACGAGCAGTACTTC.

This clonotype was counted ten times or more. The chain links TRBV20-1 to TRBJ1-5; D not certain. The germline gives CDR1 DFQATT, CDR2 SNEGSKA (reference sequence). The CDR3 has 13 residues. With 0 bases removed from V and 6 bases from J, the gap between germline ends came to 9 bases. CDR3 sequence: CSARDRFVQPQHF. CDR3 bases: TGCAGTGCTAGAGATCGGTTTGTTCAGCCCCAGCATTTT.

This clonotype was found many times. This rearrangement joins TRBV20-1 to TRBJ2-7, with D perhaps matching TRBD1 (6 bases). The V end lost 1 base, the J end lost 3 bases, and 16 bases lay between the germline ends. Germline CDR1 and CDR2: DFQATT and SNEGSKA (reference sequence). This CDR3 contains 15 residues. The CDR3 sequence: CSARGLGALNYEQYF. In DNA form, the CDR3 reads TGCAGTGCTAGAGGACTGGGGGCCCTCAACTACGAGCAGTACTTC.

This clonotype was observed at least ten times. The rearrangement links TRBV12-3 or TRBV12-4 to TRBJ1-6; D is undetermined. Trimming stripped 6 bases from V and 0 bases from J, with 9 bases between. The CDR3 consists of 15 residues. CDR3 amino acids: CASSPQSSYNSPLHF. For the CDR3, the DNA is TGTGCCAGCAGCCCACAGAGCTCCTATAATTCACCCCTCCACTTT.

The rearrangement joins TRBV24-1 to TRBJ2-5; 9 bases align to TRBD1. V shed 4 bases and J 4 bases; nucleotides not matched to a gene: 6. This CDR3 has 15 residues. Germline V gene lookup returns CDR1 KGHDR and CDR2 SFDVKD. The CDR3 spells CATSEPGQGGETQYF. As DNA, the CDR3 is TGTGCCACCAGTGAACCGGGACAGGGTGGAGAGACCCAGTACTTC.

Points on this clonotype: The missing conserved phenylalanine or tryptophan at the end of this CDR3 makes a read error likely. It is unclear where the CDR3 begins or ends on the DNA, so no DNA is shown, and the CDR3 is as TCRdb lists it. This chain connects TRBV10-3 to TRBJ1-4; the table names TRBD1, a call not compared with the DNA. CDR1 and CDR2 from the germline V gene are ENHRY and SYGVKD. From its first to its last residue, the CDR3 has 8 amino acids. The CDR3 here is CAISRQGS.

The V and J genes are TRBV29-1 and TRBJ2-5; no firm D call. Germline V lookup: CDR1 SQVTM, CDR2 ANQGSEA. The CDR3 extends over 9 amino acids. Trimming took off 7 bases at V and 6 bases at J, with 6 bases between the two ends. The CDR3 DNA follows: TGCAGCGGGGCGAAGACCCAGTACTTC. This codes for CSGAKTQYF.

This clonotype occurred a few times. V gene TRBV12-3 or TRBV12-4 combines with J gene TRBJ1-2; D not certain. The CDR3 is 13 residues long. V was cut by 1 base and J by 7 bases, with 10 bases left in between. CDR3 residues: CASSLGQVIGYTF. The CDR3 nucleotides read TGTGCCAGCAGTTTAGGGCAGGTTATTGGCTACACCTTC.

This clonotype was seen repeatedly, ten times or more. The J gene is TRBJ1-1, the V gene TRBV10-3; D possibly corresponds to TRBD1 (5 bases). Trimming left V 0 bases short and J 7 bases short, with 12 bases between. This CDR3 contains 14 residues. CDR1 and CDR2 (germline): ENHRY, SYGVKD. Written as DNA, the CDR3 is TGTGCCATCAGTGAGTCCCGAGTCCAGGGTGAAGCTTTCTTT. Encoded protein: CAISESRVQGEAFF.

This clonotype has a handful of counts. The gene calls are TRBV10-3 and TRBJ1-1, with a weak D call TRBD1 (6 bases). This CDR3 contains 13 residues. Trimming removed 10 bases from V and 6 bases from J, with 18 bases in between. Per germline, CDR1 ENHRY and CDR2 SYGVKD. The CDR3 DNA reads TGTGCCAGCAGATCAACAGGGAGTTCTGAAGCTTTCTTT. Translating gives CASRSTGSSEAFF.

The rearrangement links TRBV6-6 to TRBJ2-5; D may correspond to TRBD1 or TRBD2 (6 bases each). The CDR3 runs to 15 residues. Germline V gene sequence: CDR1 MNHNY, CDR2 SVGAGI (reference sequence). Trimming left V 2 bases short and J 1 base short, with 11 bases between. The CDR3 is CASSYRGGPQETQYF. The CDR3 DNA reads TGTGCCAGCAGTTACCGAGGGGGGCCCCAAGAGACCCAGTACTTC.

On this clonotype: A clone one base away is much larger, so this may be a read error. The CDR3 does not end in the conserved phenylalanine or tryptophan, so this is likely a read error. V gene TRBV2 combines with J gene TRBJ1-1, with TRBD1 as a possible D gene (5 bases). CDR1 is SNHLY, CDR2 FYNNEI, per germline. The germline V and J ends were trimmed by 7 bases and 10 bases, with 22 bases remaining between them. This CDR3 region has 14 residues. Here the CDR3 DNA reads TGTGCCAGCACCCCAGAAGGGGCTGGGATCGTAGCTTTCTCT. It translates to CASTPEGAGIVAFS.

This clonotype was detected many times. This chain joins TRBV5-1 and TRBJ1-2; the match to TRBD1 covers 8 bases. This CDR3 is 12 amino acids long. From germline, CDR1 is SGHRS and CDR2 YFSETQ. V shed 4 bases and J 7 bases; nucleotides not matched to a gene: 3. The CDR3 sequence is CASSPTGVGYTF. Written as DNA, the CDR3 is TGCGCCAGCAGCCCGACAGGGGTTGGCTACACCTTC.

The V call is TRBV10-3, the J call TRBJ1-5; a possible D gene is TRBD1 (5 bases). The V end lost 6 bases, the J end lost 6 bases, and 9 bases lay between the germline ends. The CDR3 is made up of 12 amino acids. The germline V gene encodes CDR1 ENHRY and CDR2 SYGVKD. CDR3 DNA sequence: TGTGCCATCAGGGACATGAGTCAGCCCCAGCATTTT. It translates to CAIRDMSQPQHF.

This clonotype was picked up a small number of times. This chain links TRBV12-3 or TRBV12-4 with TRBJ2-5; a weak D match, TRBD2 (7 bases). Trimming took off 6 bases at V and 5 bases at J, with 28 bases between the two ends. CDR3 length: 18 amino acids. The CDR3 protein is CASSQDGGGAVPHETQYF. The CDR3, as DNA: TGTGCCAGCAGCCAAGACGGTGGGGGGGCCGTCCCTCACGAGACCCAGTACTTC.

This clonotype came up many times. The chain has TRBV12-3 or TRBV12-4 and TRBJ1-2, with TRBD1 identical over 9 bases. The CDR3 contains 14 residues. V shed 4 bases and J 7 bases; nucleotides not matched to a gene: 7. CDR3 region: CASSYRDRAAGYTF. In DNA, the CDR3 is TGTGCCAGCAGTTACAGGGACAGGGCCGCTGGCTACACCTTC.

Regarding this clonotype: A junction boundary mismatches the germline segment, possibly from a read error. The chain combines TRBV29-1 with TRBJ1-1; no firm D call. Germline-derived CDR1 and CDR2 are SQVTM and ANQGSEA. This CDR3 spans 11 amino acids. The CDR3 here is CSVEPRPGELF. The CDR3 DNA follows: TGCAGCGTTGAGCCCCGGCCCGGGGAGCTGTTT.